The present TCR beta chain was sequenced within a study of blood T cell repertoires in COVID-19. In the study overall: Spain, Italy and the United States supplied samples that represented acute and convalescent COVID-19. T cells, B-cell-depleted T cells, or PBMCs supplied cDNA or gDNA.

CDR3 length: 12 amino acids. In germline, CDR1 is MNHEY, CDR2 SMNVEV (reference sequence). V lost 4 bases and J 7 bases, leaving 10 bases between the germline ends. During active infection, Seattle patients enrolled and were then monitored through disease. As originally analysed: Reference gene primer amplification gave estimated nucleated cell counts. Only in-frame clones appear in the TCRdb table, and some are missing; sequencing was by immunoSEQ multiplex PCR. The DNA was the basis for D and trimming; V, J and clone size are from that table. The sample has some 300,000 clones; over 80% are singletons.

This sequence originates from a woman in her forties or fifties with COVID-19, enrolled during active disease. Sequencing used peripheral blood. J is TRBJ2-5 and V is TRBV27; D is unclear. In DNA, the CDR3 is TGTGCCAGCAGTTCGCCACCCGGGACCCAGTACTTC. Its protein is CASSSPPGTQYF.